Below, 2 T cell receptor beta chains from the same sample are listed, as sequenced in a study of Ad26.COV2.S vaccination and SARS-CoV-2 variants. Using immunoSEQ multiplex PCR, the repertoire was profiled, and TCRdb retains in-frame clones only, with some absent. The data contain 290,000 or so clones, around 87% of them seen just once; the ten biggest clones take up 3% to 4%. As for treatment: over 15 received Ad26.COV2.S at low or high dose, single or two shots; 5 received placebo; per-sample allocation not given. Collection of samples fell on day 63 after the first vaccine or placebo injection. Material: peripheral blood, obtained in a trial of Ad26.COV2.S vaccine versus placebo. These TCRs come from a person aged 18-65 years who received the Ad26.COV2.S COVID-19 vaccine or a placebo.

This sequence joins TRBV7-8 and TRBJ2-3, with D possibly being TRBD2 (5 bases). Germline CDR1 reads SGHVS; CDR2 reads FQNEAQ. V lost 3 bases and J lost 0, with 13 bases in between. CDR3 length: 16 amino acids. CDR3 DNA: TGTGCCAGCAGCTTTATCGCGGGCCCCAGCACAGATACGCAGTATTTT. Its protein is CASSFIAGPSTDTQYF. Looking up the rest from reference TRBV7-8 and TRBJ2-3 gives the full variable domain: GAGVSQSPRYKVAKRGQDVALRCDPISGHVSLFWYQQALGQGPEFLTYFQNEAQLDKSGLPSDRFFAERPEGSVSTLKIQRTQQEDSAVYLCASSFIAGPSTDTQYFGPGTRLTVL.

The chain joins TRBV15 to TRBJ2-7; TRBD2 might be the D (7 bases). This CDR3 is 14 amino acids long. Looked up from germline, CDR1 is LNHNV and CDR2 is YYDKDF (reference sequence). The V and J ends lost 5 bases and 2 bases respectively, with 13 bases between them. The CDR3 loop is CATSLGGGPYEQYF. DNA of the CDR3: TGTGCCACCAGCCTAGGGGGGGGACCCTACGAGCAGTACTTC.